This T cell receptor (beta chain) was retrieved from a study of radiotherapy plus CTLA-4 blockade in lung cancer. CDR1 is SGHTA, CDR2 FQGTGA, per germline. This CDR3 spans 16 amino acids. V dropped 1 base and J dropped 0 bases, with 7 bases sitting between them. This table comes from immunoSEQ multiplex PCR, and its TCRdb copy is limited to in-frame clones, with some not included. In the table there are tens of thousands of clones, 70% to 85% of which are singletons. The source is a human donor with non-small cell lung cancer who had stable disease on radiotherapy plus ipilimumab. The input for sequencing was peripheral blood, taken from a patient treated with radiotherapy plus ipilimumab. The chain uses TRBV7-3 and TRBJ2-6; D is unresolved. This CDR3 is CASSLNPTSGANVLTF. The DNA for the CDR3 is TGTGCCAGCAGCTTAAACCCGACCTCTGGGGCCAACGTCCTGACTTTC.